The rows below give T cell receptor beta chains drawn from one sample of a study of post-analysis software for immune sequencing data. TCRdb re-called the PCR reads through MiXCR, storing one row per CDR3 protein. Of 740,000 or so distinct CDR3 sequences listed, 53% are singletons. Specimen: blood. The receptor set was obtained from a girl aged 5-17 years with multiple sclerosis. CDR3s leave out the opening cysteine and the closing phenylalanine or tryptophan. The listing skips clone size in some rows; elsewhere it reads once, few, many or a size class.

TRBV5-1	.	ASSLWTAEANNEQF
TRBV15	.	ATSASLGMGTVTYGYT
TRBV7-6	.	ASSPTGFGANVLT
TRBV5-1	once	ASRGHSGSIETQY
TRBV7-2	once	ASSLRGVTSTDTQY
TRBV6-6	.	ASSHGTSGSTDTQY
TRBV5-1	few	ASRDEYYEQY
TRBV7-9	few	ASEELAGQETQY
TRBV3-1	few	ASSQVKRGINEQF
TRBV7-8	.	ASSPRGRTVADTQY
TRBV7-2	.	ASSFRRGVQETQY
TRBV12-3/TRBV12-4	.	ASTPPYGYT
TRBV6-5	few	ASSTRQGNGYT
TRBV7-8	.	ASSSPTGGLYNEQF
TRBV5-1	.	ASSSSVSTDTQY
TRBV3-1	.	ASGQEGGYEQY
TRBV20-1	once	SAGRAGSYEQY
TRBV7-9	few	ASSLALGQLYGYT
TRBV19	.	ATSVTGTSNYGYT
TRBV5-1	many	ASSLERGYEQY
TRBV5-6	.	ASSIGTGGFLDEQY
TRBV7-8	.	ASSLSGREETQY
TRBV20-1	.	SGLAWDTDTQY
TRBV7-3	once	ASSPMTPEGNTEAF
TRBV3-1	.	ASSHWVNEQF